This T cell receptor (beta chain) was recovered during a study of T-cell reconstitution after alpha-beta-depleted transplantation in children. Study outcomes and limitations: Approximately two months post-transplant, alpha-beta T cells reportedly originated from several hundred expanded graft clones. The authors attributed T-cell counts and diversity one year after transplant mostly to newly produced T cells. For some patients, TCRbeta diversity was high at day 60 because of recipient T cells and thymic progenitors that survived.

About this clonotype: Its antigen remains unknown.

Unique molecular identifiers were built into the TCRbeta library. TCRdb reprocessed the PCR reads via MiXCR and lists one record per CDR3 protein. This sample has around 600,000 distinct CDR3 sequences; under 30% occur once, and the top ten carry roughly 13%. Losses at the gene ends were 4 bases for V and 4 bases for J; bases not matched to a gene: 10. Per germline, CDR1 SGHDT and CDR2 YYEEEE. This CDR3 spans 15 amino acids. This TCR was sampled from a boy in the first two years of life who had a stem cell transplant for acute myeloid leukemia, so the T cells may come from the graft donor. The chain combines TRBV5-6 with TRBJ1-2; 7 positions match TRBD1. The sequenced sample was PBMCs, mostly from graft donor cells, obtained 360 days after TCRalphabeta/CD19-depleted stem cell transplant. CDR3 region: CASSPYDRDVYGYTF. The CDR3 DNA sequence: TGTGCCAGCAGCCCCTATGACAGGGATGTCTATGGCTACACCTTC.